The rows below give T cell receptor beta chains drawn from one sample of a study of blood T cell repertoires in COVID-19. Libraries were prepared by immunoSEQ multiplex PCR; TCRdb keeps only in-frame clonotypes and omits some of them. The sample shows more than 15,000 clones, roughly 87% of them seen only once. The sample was peripheral blood. The receptors originated from a human donor in a cohort sampled during active COVID-19. The donor label of this sample is uncertain. Each CDR3 is given with its conserved first and last residue. The order of the fields is J gene, D gene, V gene, clone size, CDR3 DNA, CDR3 protein. D genes are given only for firm matches. Only part of the rows carry a size: once, few, many, or a class if the clone is expanded.

J gene: TRBJ2-6; D gene: -; V gene: TRBV5-6; clone size: -; CDR3 DNA: TGTGCCAGCAGCTTGGTTAGCTCTGGGGCCAACGTCCTGACTTTC; CDR3 protein: CASSLVSSGANVLTF
J gene: TRBJ1-2; D gene: -; V gene: TRBV10-3; clone size: once; CDR3 DNA: TGTGCCATCAGCGCGGAGGCCACTAACTATGGCTACACCTTC; CDR3 protein: CAISAEATNYGYTF
J gene: TRBJ1-1; D gene: -; V gene: TRBV6-6; clone size: -; CDR3 DNA: TGTGCCAGCAGGAACGGGGGGGGCACTGAAGCTTTCTTT; CDR3 protein: CASRNGGGTEAFF
J gene: TRBJ2-7; D gene: -; V gene: TRBV27; clone size: -; CDR3 DNA: TGTGCCAGCAGTTTACAGAACAACTACGAGCAGTACTTC; CDR3 protein: CASSLQNNYEQYF
J gene: TRBJ1-6; D gene: TRBD1; V gene: TRBV6-5; clone size: -; CDR3 DNA: TGTGCCAGCAGTCCGGGACAGGGGACTTCACCCCTCCACTTT; CDR3 protein: CASSPGQGTSPLHF
J gene: TRBJ2-5; D gene: -; V gene: TRBV10-3; clone size: -; CDR3 DNA: TGTGCCATCAGTGTGGGGACAACCTACCAAGAGACCCAGTACTTC; CDR3 protein: CAISVGTTYQETQYF
J gene: TRBJ2-1; D gene: TRBD2; V gene: TRBV5-4; clone size: -; CDR3 DNA: TGTGCCAGCAGCTTACCGGGACTAGCCGGGAATGAGCAGTTCTTC; CDR3 protein: CASSLPGLAGNEQFF
J gene: TRBJ2-3; D gene: TRBD2; V gene: TRBV5-1; clone size: -; CDR3 DNA: TGCGCCAGCAGTCCCGGACTAGCGGGCACAGATACGCAGTATTTT; CDR3 protein: CASSPGLAGTDTQYF
J gene: TRBJ1-5; D gene: -; V gene: TRBV6-1; clone size: -; CDR3 DNA: TGTGCCAGCAGTGAACAGGGTGGCAATCAGCCCCAGCATTTT; CDR3 protein: CASSEQGGNQPQHF
J gene: TRBJ1-3; D gene: TRBD1; V gene: TRBV10-1; clone size: -; CDR3 DNA: TGCGCCAGCAGTGAGTCTGTGACAGGGATTGCTGGAAACACCATATATTTT; CDR3 protein: CASSESVTGIAGNTIYF
J gene: TRBJ1-4; D gene: -; V gene: TRBV19; clone size: -; CDR3 DNA: TGTGCCAGAGATTCGGACAGAGGTGATCTTGCAACTAATGAAAAACTGTTTTTT; CDR3 protein: CARDSDRGDLATNEKLFF
J gene: TRBJ2-7; D gene: -; V gene: TRBV7-9; clone size: once; CDR3 DNA: TGTGCCAGCAGCTTAGCTTCGGCGGCGGGCGAGCAGTACTTC; CDR3 protein: CASSLASAAGEQYF
J gene: TRBJ2-2; D gene: -; V gene: TRBV6-4; clone size: -; CDR3 DNA: TGTGCCAGCAGTGAGATTAATACTAGCCCAACCTGGGGGGAGCTGTTTTTT; CDR3 protein: CASSEINTSPTWGELFF
J gene: TRBJ1-1; D gene: -; V gene: TRBV9; clone size: -; CDR3 DNA: TGTGCCAGCAGCGTAGGGGCCAGGGAAGCAGAAAGTGAAGCTTTCTTT; CDR3 protein: CASSVGAREAESEAFF
J gene: TRBJ1-6; D gene: -; V gene: TRBV6-5; clone size: few; CDR3 DNA: TGTGCCAGCAGTTACACAGGGATGGGTAATTCACCCCTCCACTTT; CDR3 protein: CASSYTGMGNSPLHF
J gene: TRBJ2-1; D gene: -; V gene: TRBV11-2; clone size: few; CDR3 DNA: TGTGCCAGCAGCTTTCAAGGGACACTTAACAATGAGCAGTTCTTC; CDR3 protein: CASSFQGTLNNEQFF
J gene: TRBJ2-7; D gene: TRBD2; V gene: TRBV18; clone size: -; CDR3 DNA: TGTGCCAGCTCACCGGGACTAGCGGGACACCAAGACGAGCAGTACTTC; CDR3 protein: CASSPGLAGHQDEQYF
J gene: TRBJ2-2; D gene: -; V gene: TRBV24-1; clone size: -; CDR3 DNA: TGTGCCACCAGTGAGTCGAGGACCGGGGAGCTGTTTTTT; CDR3 protein: CATSESRTGELFF
J gene: TRBJ2-7; D gene: -; V gene: TRBV9; clone size: -; CDR3 DNA: TGTGCCAGCAGCGTAGATCCCCTCCCTAGTTCCGAGCAGTACTTC; CDR3 protein: CASSVDPLPSSEQYF
J gene: TRBJ1-1; D gene: TRBD1; V gene: TRBV19; clone size: -; CDR3 DNA: TGTGCCAGCACCAGGACAGGGCAAATCGGGAAAACTGAAGCTTTCTTT; CDR3 protein: CASTRTGQIGKTEAFF
J gene: TRBJ2-1; D gene: TRBD1; V gene: TRBV6-6; clone size: -; CDR3 DNA: TGTGCCAGCAGTCGCGGACAGGGCTACAATGAGCAGTTCTTC; CDR3 protein: CASSRGQGYNEQFF
J gene: TRBJ2-1; D gene: TRBD2; V gene: TRBV4-2; clone size: -; CDR3 DNA: TGTGCCAGCACCCCCAGAGCTAGCGGGTACAATGAGCAGTTCTTC; CDR3 protein: CASTPRASGYNEQFF
J gene: TRBJ2-1; D gene: TRBD1; V gene: TRBV9; clone size: -; CDR3 DNA: TGTGCCAGCAGCGTGGGACAGTGGGGCAATGAGCAGTTCTTC; CDR3 protein: CASSVGQWGNEQFF
J gene: TRBJ2-7; D gene: -; V gene: TRBV7-2; clone size: -; CDR3 DNA: TGTGCCAGCAGCTTTCCGGGCGAGCAGTACTTC; CDR3 protein: CASSFPGEQYF
J gene: TRBJ2-1; D gene: TRBD2; V gene: TRBV24-1; clone size: -; CDR3 DNA: TGTGCCACCAGTGACCTCGGGACTAGCGGTAACAATGAGCAGTTCTTC; CDR3 protein: CATSDLGTSGNNEQFF
J gene: TRBJ2-2; D gene: -; V gene: TRBV29-1; clone size: -; CDR3 DNA: TGCAGCGTTAGAGTGAACACCGGGGAGCTGTTTTTT; CDR3 protein: CSVRVNTGELFF
J gene: TRBJ2-3; D gene: TRBD2; V gene: TRBV9; clone size: -; CDR3 DNA: TGTGCCAGCAGCCCCTCTAGCGGGACAGATACGCAGTATTTT; CDR3 protein: CASSPSSGTDTQYF
J gene: TRBJ2-7; D gene: -; V gene: TRBV7-8; clone size: -; CDR3 DNA: TGTGCCAGCAGCTTAGGTATGGGCCAGGGGATCTACGAGCAGTACTTC; CDR3 protein: CASSLGMGQGIYEQYF
J gene: TRBJ2-2; D gene: -; V gene: TRBV5-1; clone size: -; CDR3 DNA: TGCGCCAGCAGTTTCGACACGAACACCGGGGAGCTGTTTTTT; CDR3 protein: CASSFDTNTGELFF
J gene: TRBJ1-2; D gene: -; V gene: TRBV7-2; clone size: -; CDR3 DNA: TGTGCCAGCAGCTTAACAGCTAACTATGGCTACACCTTC; CDR3 protein: CASSLTANYGYTF
J gene: TRBJ2-5; D gene: -; V gene: TRBV5-8; clone size: -; CDR3 DNA: TGTGCCAGCAGCTTCGAGAAGCGACAAGAGACCCAGTACTTC; CDR3 protein: CASSFEKRQETQYF
J gene: TRBJ2-7; D gene: -; V gene: TRBV24-1; clone size: -; CDR3 DNA: TGTGCCACCAGTGGTGGAGGGGCCTACGAGCAGTACTTC; CDR3 protein: CATSGGGAYEQYF
J gene: TRBJ2-1; D gene: TRBD2; V gene: TRBV11-2; clone size: -; CDR3 DNA: TGTGCCAGCAGTCAACTAGCGGGATCCTACAATGAGCAGTTCTTC; CDR3 protein: CASSQLAGSYNEQFF
J gene: TRBJ1-1; D gene: -; V gene: TRBV3-1/TRBV3-2; clone size: -; CDR3 DNA: TGTGCCAGCAGCCCGCAGGGAGGGGTCACTGAAGCTTTCTTT; CDR3 protein: CASSPQGGVTEAFF
J gene: TRBJ2-1; D gene: TRBD1; V gene: TRBV5-1; clone size: -; CDR3 DNA: TGCGCCAGCAGCTTCAGGGACAGAGACAATGAGCAGTTCTTC; CDR3 protein: CASSFRDRDNEQFF
J gene: TRBJ1-2; D gene: TRBD1; V gene: TRBV27; clone size: -; CDR3 DNA: TGTGCCAGCAGTTTCAGGGACAGGGGGCAAGGCTACACCTTC; CDR3 protein: CASSFRDRGQGYTF
J gene: TRBJ2-3; D gene: TRBD2; V gene: TRBV19; clone size: -; CDR3 DNA: TGTGCCAGTAGTCTTGGACTAGCGGGGCCCAGCACAGATACGCAGTATTTT; CDR3 protein: CASSLGLAGPSTDTQYF
J gene: TRBJ1-1; D gene: -; V gene: TRBV12-3/TRBV12-4; clone size: -; CDR3 DNA: TGTGCCAGCCACGGGGTAGCGGGCACTGAAGCTTTCTTT; CDR3 protein: CASHGVAGTEAFF
J gene: TRBJ2-1; D gene: TRBD1; V gene: TRBV14; clone size: -; CDR3 DNA: TGTGCCAGCAGCCCCCGGGACAGGGGGAATGAGCAGTTCTTC; CDR3 protein: CASSPRDRGNEQFF
J gene: TRBJ2-3; D gene: TRBD1; V gene: TRBV5-1; clone size: -; CDR3 DNA: TGCGCCAGCAGCTTGGGCAGGGGGACAGATACGCAGTATTTT; CDR3 protein: CASSLGRGTDTQYF
J gene: TRBJ2-2; D gene: TRBD2; V gene: TRBV5-7; clone size: once; CDR3 DNA: TGTGCCAGCAGCCCCACTAGCGGGAGTCCCACCGGGGAGCTGTTTTTT; CDR3 protein: CASSPTSGSPTGELFF
J gene: TRBJ1-5; D gene: -; V gene: TRBV5-4; clone size: -; CDR3 DNA: TGTGCCAGCAGCAGGGGACATGGCAATCAGCCCCAGCATTTT; CDR3 protein: CASSRGHGNQPQHF
J gene: TRBJ1-1; D gene: -; V gene: TRBV7-9; clone size: -; CDR3 DNA: TGTGCCAGCAGCTCCGGAGTAAACAACATGAACACTGAAGCTTTCTTT; CDR3 protein: CASSSGVNNMNTEAFF
J gene: TRBJ2-3; D gene: -; V gene: TRBV7-9; clone size: -; CDR3 DNA: TGTGCCAGCAGCCCCCCCTCCAGCGGCACAGATACGCAGTATTTT; CDR3 protein: CASSPPSSGTDTQYF
J gene: TRBJ2-5; D gene: -; V gene: TRBV3-1/TRBV3-2; clone size: -; CDR3 DNA: TGTGCCAGCAGCCAAGATCGGGGAAATTTGGGAGAGACCCAGTACTTC; CDR3 protein: CASSQDRGNLGETQYF
J gene: TRBJ2-2; D gene: TRBD2; V gene: TRBV6-5; clone size: -; CDR3 DNA: TGTGCCAGCATGGTAGCGGGAGAGCTCGGGGAGCTGTTTTTT; CDR3 protein: CASMVAGELGELFF
J gene: TRBJ1-6; D gene: TRBD1; V gene: TRBV12-3/TRBV12-4; clone size: -; CDR3 DNA: TGTGCCAGCAGTGGGACAGGGCGGTCACCCCTCCACTTT; CDR3 protein: CASSGTGRSPLHF
J gene: TRBJ2-3; D gene: TRBD1; V gene: TRBV2; clone size: -; CDR3 DNA: TGTGCCAGCTCCCCACCGGGACAGGTCCCCACAGATACGCAGTATTTT; CDR3 protein: CASSPPGQVPTDTQYF